This record covers a single T cell receptor beta chain. This sample is drawn from a study of T-cell memory formation after mild COVID-19. Constant-segment-primed 5'RACE gave TCR alpha and TCR beta cDNA libraries with sample barcodes and UMIs. From the 5' RACE reads, TCRdb called clonotypes with MiXCR, one entry per CDR3 protein. The sample consists of hundreds of thousands of distinct CDR3 sequences, about 18% of them appearing once. This receptor was identified in an adult woman who had mild COVID-19 (a few samples of this study predate the infection). Cell type and time point are not known. Specimen: PBMCs or a T cell subset sorted from them (not recorded which).

In DNA form, the CDR3 reads TGTGCCAGTAGTGCCCACGACAGGGTTGCTCAGCCCCAGCATTTT. Encoded protein: CASSAHDRVAQPQHF. The rearrangement links TRBV19 to TRBJ1-5, with 7 bases that match TRBD1. The CDR3 sequence is 15 residues long. J lost 6 bases, V lost 5 bases, and 10 bases had no gene match. Germline CDR1 reads LNHDA; CDR2 reads SQIVND (reference sequence).